The T cell receptor beta chain under discussion was sequenced for a study of T cells in Graves' hyperthyroidism and ophthalmopathy. Findings and limits, study-wide: A model using 13 V-J features told ophthalmopathy apart from stable hyperthyroidism.

The germline V gene encodes CDR1 SGHKS and CDR2 YYEKEE (reference sequence). Deletions cut 4 bases from V and 3 bases from J, with 13 bases between. The CDR3 consists of 14 residues. Amplification of TCR beta CDR3 regions was performed using RNA transcripts as template. The HTBI primer set drove a first-round RT-PCR of the TCR CDR3. One entry per CDR3 protein, called by TCRdb with MiXCR from the multiplex PCR reads. The sample includes about 350,000 distinct CDR3 sequences, over 11% of them seen just once. Hyperthyroidism patients were newly diagnosed, had disease duration under 2 months, and were aged 18 to 65 years. As regards this clonotype: The antigen is unknown.

The sample was blood. The V and J genes are TRBV5-5 and TRBJ1-1; D perhaps matches TRBD1 (6 bases). The TCR comes from a woman aged 30 to 39 with Graves' hyperthyroidism. The DNA for the CDR3 is TGTGCCAGCAGCCGGGGCCAGGGGTACACTGAAGCTTTCTTT. Encoded protein: CASSRGQGYTEAFF.